The rows below give T cell receptor beta chains drawn from one sample of a study of blood T cell repertoires in COVID-19. Sequencing used immunoSEQ multiplex PCR; TCRdb keeps in-frame clones, though not all of them. Of 170,000 or so clones in the sample, around 82% are singletons; the top ten hold 12% to 15%. Sequencing was done on a sample of peripheral blood. These receptors originate from a man aged 18 to 29 with active or convalescent COVID-19. The CDR3 runs from the conserved cysteine through the conserved F or W. A D gene is named only where the DNA matches it firmly. For some rows the clone size is stated as once, few or many, or as a class when expanded; others skip it.

TRBV15	.	14	TRBJ2-1	TRBD1	CATSRLTGGDEQFF	TGTGCCACCAGCAGGTTGACAGGGGGTGATGAGCAGTTCTTC
TRBV5-1	.	16	TRBJ1-1	.	CASSLDERLPNTEAFF	TGCGCCAGCAGCTTGGATGAGAGATTACCGAACACTGAAGCTTTCTTT
TRBV6-1	.	16	TRBJ1-3	.	CASSDGQPLFGNTIYF	TGTGCCAGCAGTGACGGTCAACCGCTTTTCGGAAACACCATATATTTT
TRBV3-1/TRBV3-2	.	13	TRBJ1-5	.	CASSQDYMGTKHF	TGTGCCAGCAGCCAAGATTATATGGGGACTAAGCATTTT
TRBV18	once	15	TRBJ1-2	.	CASSPARERWYGYTF	TGTGCCAGCTCCCCGGCCCGGGAACGGTGGTATGGCTACACCTTC
TRBV5-1	.	16	TRBJ2-1	TRBD2	CASSSTLGGSNNEQFF	TGCGCCAGCAGCTCAACCTTGGGCGGGAGTAACAATGAGCAGTTCTTC
TRBV6-1	.	18	TRBJ2-7	TRBD1	CASSGPLLTRTGGYEQYF	TGTGCCAGCAGTGGGCCCCTTTTAACCAGGACAGGAGGCTACGAGCAGTACTTC
TRBV6-2/TRBV6-3	.	14	TRBJ2-3	TRBD2	CASSYSVRGRAQYF	TGTGCCAGCAGTTACTCTGTTCGCGGGAGAGCGCAGTATTTT
TRBV19	.	14	TRBJ1-2	TRBD1	CASSRDRGLYGYTF	TGTGCCAGTAGTAGGGACAGGGGGCTGTATGGCTACACCTTC
TRBV6-6	.	17	TRBJ2-7	TRBD2	CASSLGLAGLSSYEQYF	TGTGCCAGCAGTCTCGGACTAGCGGGCTTATCCTCCTACGAGCAGTACTTC
TRBV27	.	18	TRBJ2-3	TRBD2	CASSLYPGAGGRTDTQYF	TGTGCCAGCAGTTTATATCCGGGAGCGGGGGGCCGCACAGATACGCAGTATTTT
TRBV3-1/TRBV3-2	.	17	TRBJ2-1	TRBD1	CASSTYGRQGSYNEQFF	TGTGCCAGCAGCACCTACGGGCGACAGGGCTCCTACAATGAGCAGTTCTTC
TRBV30	.	11	TRBJ1-2	TRBD1	CAWSKGQIYTF	TGTGCCTGGAGTAAGGGACAGATTTACACCTTC
TRBV7-9	few	18	TRBJ1-2	.	CASSTSSPTGILNYGYTF	TGTGCCAGCAGCACATCCTCCCCCACAGGGATCCTTAACTATGGCTACACCTTC
TRBV7-2	.	15	TRBJ2-7	.	CASSLGWTHSYEQYF	TGTGCCAGCAGCTTAGGATGGACACACTCCTACGAGCAGTACTTC
TRBV3-1/TRBV3-2	.	14	TRBJ1-2	.	CASSQSTGNYGYTF	TGTGCCAGCAGCCAGTCGACAGGAAACTATGGCTACACCTTC
TRBV6-6	.	13	TRBJ1-1	.	CASSISPNTEAFF	TGTGCCAGCAGTATCAGTCCGAACACTGAAGCTTTCTTT
TRBV27	.	17	TRBJ2-3	TRBD2	CASRALAVVAFTDTQYF	TGTGCCAGCAGAGCCCTAGCGGTAGTGGCCTTCACAGATACGCAGTATTTT
TRBV30	.	11	TRBJ1-2	.	CAWSLENGYTF	TGTGCCTGGAGTCTAGAAAACGGCTACACCTTC
TRBV5-1	few	15	TRBJ2-7	TRBD1	CASSSVPGQGYEQYF	TGCGCCAGCAGCTCGGTACCGGGACAGGGGTACGAGCAGTACTTC
TRBV18	.	15	TRBJ1-1	.	CASSPEGGVNTEAFF	TGTGCCAGCTCACCAGAAGGGGGTGTGAACACTGAAGCTTTCTTT
TRBV19	few	15	TRBJ1-5	.	CASSTRQAYNQPQHF	TGTGCCAGTAGTACCAGACAGGCCTACAATCAGCCCCAGCATTTT
TRBV6-1	.	15	TRBJ2-1	TRBD1	CASSEGNRGYNEQFF	TGTGCCAGCAGTGAAGGGAACAGGGGGTACAATGAGCAGTTCTTC
TRBV5-6	.	14	TRBJ1-1	.	CASSLGRGNTEAFF	TGTGCCAGCAGCTTGGGGCGGGGTAACACTGAAGCTTTCTTT
TRBV28	.	13	TRBJ1-1	.	CASSFRRMTEAFF	TGTGCCAGCAGTTTTAGGAGAATGACTGAAGCTTTCTTT
TRBV5-6	.	13	TRBJ1-2	TRBD1	CASSPGQNYGYTF	TGTGCCAGCAGCCCGGGACAGAACTATGGCTACACCTTC
TRBV30	.	16	TRBJ2-1	TRBD2	CAWGNKPGLAYNEQFF	TGTGCCTGGGGGAACAAACCGGGACTAGCTTACAATGAGCAGTTCTTC
TRBV28	.	13	TRBJ2-1	.	CATLSGNRGEQFF	TGTGCCACCCTTAGCGGGAACAGGGGCGAGCAGTTCTTC
TRBV4-3	.	17	TRBJ2-2	.	CASSQDPGRASTGELFF	TGCGCCAGCAGCCAAGATCCCGGCAGGGCGAGTACCGGGGAGCTGTTTTTT
TRBV9	once	18	TRBJ2-1	TRBD2	CASSAAYSSGPSYNEQFF	TGTGCCAGCAGCGCGGCCTATTCTAGCGGTCCATCCTACAATGAGCAGTTCTTC
TRBV2	.	15	TRBJ2-1	TRBD2	CASSAGTSGYNEQFF	TGTGCCAGCAGCGCCGGGACTAGCGGATACAATGAGCAGTTCTTC